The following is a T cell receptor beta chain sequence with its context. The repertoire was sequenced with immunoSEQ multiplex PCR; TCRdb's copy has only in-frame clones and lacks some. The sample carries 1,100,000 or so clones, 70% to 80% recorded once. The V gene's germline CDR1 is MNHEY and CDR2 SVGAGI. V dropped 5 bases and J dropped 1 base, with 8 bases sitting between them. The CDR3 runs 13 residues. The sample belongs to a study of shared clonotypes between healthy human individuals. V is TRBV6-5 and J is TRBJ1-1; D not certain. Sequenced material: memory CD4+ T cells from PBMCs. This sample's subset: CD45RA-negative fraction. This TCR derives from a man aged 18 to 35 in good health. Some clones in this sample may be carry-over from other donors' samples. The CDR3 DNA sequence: TGTGCCAGCAGTGTTCTAGGGAACACTGAAGCTTTCTTT. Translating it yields CASSVLGNTEAFF.